The 28 T cell receptor beta chains below were found in one sample sequenced in a study of shared clonotypes between healthy human individuals (dated by TCRdb to about 2020). CD8 naive samples consisted of CD45RO-negative cells that were positively selected for CCR7, yielding a CD45RA+CCR7+ population without TemRA cells. The library was made by the immunoSEQ multiplex PCR assay. Entries here come from immuneACCESS through TCRdb and include only in-frame sequences with V and J called. Some clones fail to appear in such tables; in the studies checked, an unresolved V gene covers under half of the shortfall, and the cause of the remainder is unknown. The sample table lists about 2 million clones, about 95% of them with a count of one. The ten largest make up 0.9% to 1.4% of the sample. The sequencing input was naive CD8+ T cells sorted from blood. The intended sense of this specimen's cell subset or site label: CD45RA+CCR7+. These receptors were collected from a young man in good health.

The rearrangement joins TRBV30 to TRBJ2-1; 7 bases match TRBD2. CDR3 size: 13 residues. The V gene's germline CDR1 is GTSNPN and CDR2 SVGIG (reference sequence). J gave up 3 bases and V 2 bases, and 1 base lay outside the gene matches. The CDR3 DNA reads as TGTGCCTGGAGTCGGACTAGCTACAATGAGCAGTTCTTC. Translation: CAWSRTSYNEQFF.

CDR3 nucleotides: TGTGCCAGCAGCTTAGTAGTTTTCAATGAGCAGTTCTTC. Translating it yields CASSLVVFNEQFF. This chain joins TRBV7-9 and TRBJ2-1; D uncertain. V was cut by 1 base and J by 6 bases, with 7 bases left in between. Germline V gene data show CDR1 as SEHNR and CDR2 as FQNEAQ (reference sequence). The CDR3 totals 13 residues.

The CDR3 DNA sequence: TGCGCCAGCAGCCATGGGAGTCCCGCAGATACGCAGTATTTT. This encodes CASSHGSPADTQYF. V usage is TRBV4-3 and J usage is TRBJ2-3, with D tentatively TRBD2 (5 bases). CDR1 LGHNA and CDR2 YSLEER come from the germline V gene. This CDR3 spans 14 amino acids. V lost 3 bases, J lost 4 bases, and 11 bases lay in between.

V and J are TRBV6-5 and TRBJ1-1, with TRBD1 as a possible D gene (5 bases). CDR1 is MNHEY and CDR2 is SVGAGI in the germline V gene. The CDR3 covers 16 residues. Trimming removed 0 bases at V and 6 bases at J, with 17 bases between. DNA for the CDR3: TGTGCCAGCAGTTACTCGTTCAGGGTTGGTTTCTCTGAAGCTTTCTTT. Its protein product is CASSYSFRVGFSEAFF.

To note about this clone: Other DNA sequences in this sample translate to the same CDR3. The chain uses TRBV9 and TRBJ1-2; TRBD1 matches 9 bases. After removal of 3 bases from V and 4 bases from J, the junction contained 10 bases not matched to a gene. The CDR3 runs 16 residues. Germline V lookup: CDR1 SGDLS, CDR2 YYNGEE. The CDR3 nucleotides read TGTGCCAGCAGCGACCCTCAGACAGGGGGACCCTATGGCTACACCTTC. Translation: CASSDPQTGGPYGYTF. The full variable domain, in which reference TRBV9 and TRBJ1-2 provide the parts outside the CDR3, is DSGVTQTPKHLITATGQRVTLRCSPRSGDLSVYWYQQSLDQGLQFLIQYYNGEERAKGNILERFSAQQFPDLHSELNLSSLELGDSALYFCASSDPQTGGPYGYTFGSGTRLTVV.

This chain joins TRBV11-2 and TRBJ1-5; 8 nucleotides line up with TRBD1. This CDR3 spans 17 amino acids. The ends lost 4 bases at V and 3 bases at J; junction bases unmatched: 11. CDR1 and CDR2 from the germline V gene are SGHAT and FQNNGV. CDR3 amino acids: CASSYSGTGRTNQPQHF. The CDR3 region has the DNA TGTGCCAGCAGCTACTCCGGGACAGGTCGCACCAATCAGCCCCAGCATTTT.

The chain has TRBV30 and TRBJ1-1; tentative D call: TRBD1 (6 bases). Germline CDR1 and CDR2: GTSNPN and SVGIG (reference sequence). The V end was cut by 3 bases, the J end by 6 bases, with 14 bases between. This CDR3 contains 13 residues. The CDR3: CAWSDDRSAEAFF. The CDR3 DNA sequence: TGTGCCTGGAGCGACGACAGGTCTGCTGAAGCTTTCTTT. Supplemented by reference TRBV30 and TRBJ1-1, the full variable domain reads SQTIHQWPATLVQPVGSPLSLECTVEGTSNPNLYWYRQAAGRGLQLLFYSVGIGQISSEVPQNLSASRPQDRQFILSSKKLLLSDSGFYLCAWSDDRSAEAFFGQGTRLTVV.

CDR3 nucleotides: TGTGCCAGCAAGCAAGCGGGCAAGGGAAATGAGCAGTTCTTC. Amino acids: CASKQAGKGNEQFF. The chain carries TRBV7-9 and TRBJ2-1; weak D call: TRBD2 (6 bases). Germline CDR1 and CDR2: SEHNR and FQNEAQ (reference sequence). V lost 7 bases and J 7 bases, leaving 17 bases between the germline ends. This CDR3 is 14 amino acids long.

The genes are TRBV2 and TRBJ2-1; D unclear. This CDR3 spans 13 amino acids. Trimming pared 3 bases from V and 3 bases from J, leaving 6 bases between. The germline gives CDR1 SNHLY, CDR2 FYNNEI. As DNA, the CDR3 is TGTGCCAGCAGTGAGCTTGACTACAATGAGCAGTTCTTC. It translates to CASSELDYNEQFF.

The CDR3 DNA reads TGTGCCAGCAGTTTAATTGGGGACAACACCGAGCAGTACTTC. Its translation: CASSLIGDNTEQYF. V is TRBV27 and J is TRBJ2-7; the D gene is possibly TRBD1 (6 bases). V dropped 2 bases and J dropped 6 bases, with 14 bases sitting between them. CDR3 length equals 14 residues. Germline loops: CDR1 MNHEY, CDR2 SMNVEV (reference sequence).

Regarding this clone: This same CDR3 is encoded by further DNA sequences in the sample. The chain couples TRBV27 to TRBJ1-1; no reliable D call. The ends were cut back, 2 bases at V and 0 bases at J, with 7 bases in the middle. Germline V gives CDR1 MNHEY, CDR2 SMNVEV (reference sequence). The CDR3 spans 14 residues. The CDR3 spells CASSLTPMNTEAFF. CDR3 in DNA: TGTGCCAGCAGTTTAACACCCATGAACACTGAAGCTTTCTTT.

V gene TRBV5-6 combines with J gene TRBJ1-2; weak D call: TRBD1 (5 bases). Germline V CDR1 and CDR2: SGHDT, YYEEEE. The CDR3 totals 14 residues. The V gene lost 4 bases and the J gene lost 3 bases, with 13 bases spanning the gap. The CDR3 here is CASSAPQTDYGYTF. The CDR3 region has the DNA TGTGCCAGCAGCGCGCCCCAGACAGACTATGGCTACACCTTC. Looking up the rest from reference TRBV5-6 and TRBJ1-2 gives the full variable domain: DAGVTQSPTHLIKTRGQQVTLRCSPKSGHDTVSWYQQALGQGPQFIFQYYEEEERQRGNFPDRFSGHQFPNYSSELNVNALLLGDSALYLCASSAPQTDYGYTFGSGTRLTVV.

The J gene is TRBJ2-7, the V gene TRBV4-1; 13 positions agree with TRBD2. Germline V lookup: CDR1 MGHRA, CDR2 YSYEKL. There are 15 residues in the CDR3. The V and J ends lost 1 base and 6 bases, in that order; junction bases with no gene match: 3. The CDR3 sequence is CASSQVRLAGGEQYF. In DNA, the CDR3 is TGCGCCAGCAGCCAAGTGCGACTAGCGGGAGGCGAGCAGTACTTC.

This sequence joins TRBV13 and TRBJ1-4; TRBD1 aligns across 9 bases. J was trimmed by 7 bases and V by 4 bases; bases with no gene match: 7. CDR3 length equals 15 residues. CDR1 PRHDT and CDR2 FYEKMQ come from the germline V gene (reference sequence). The CDR3 region is CASSSRTGVVEKLFF. For the CDR3, the DNA is TGTGCCAGCAGCTCCCGGACAGGGGTGGTTGAAAAACTGTTTTTT.

The gene calls are TRBV2 and TRBJ1-2; 9 bases match TRBD1. The V gene end was trimmed by 7 bases and the J gene end by 4 bases; junction bases not matched to a gene: 10. CDR3 length: 15 residues. CDR1 is SNHLY, CDR2 FYNNEI, per germline. The CDR3 loop reads CASTWTGEGSYGYTF. DNA for the CDR3: TGTGCCAGCACTTGGACAGGGGAGGGAAGCTATGGCTACACCTTC.

The V gene is TRBV4-3, the J gene TRBJ2-1; D uncertain. Germline values: CDR1 LGHNA, CDR2 YSLEER. The CDR3 is made up of 19 amino acids. Deletions cut 0 bases from V and 4 bases from J, with 22 bases between. The CDR3 sequence is CASSQDLQIGVPLYNEQFF. In DNA, the CDR3 is TGCGCCAGCAGCCAAGATTTACAAATAGGTGTACCACTTTACAATGAGCAGTTCTTC.

V is TRBV7-9 and J is TRBJ1-1, with a possible D match to TRBD1 (6 bases). V was clipped by 4 bases and J by 4 bases, with 13 bases between them. The germline gives CDR1 SEHNR, CDR2 FQNEAQ (reference sequence). The CDR3 contains 14 residues. The CDR3 protein is CASSSGHMGTEAFF. For the CDR3, the DNA is TGTGCCAGCAGCTCGGGACATATGGGCACTGAAGCTTTCTTT.

The chain is built from TRBV21-1 and TRBJ1-2; the table's D call, TRBD1, was not checked against the DNA. TRBV21-1 is listed as a pseudogene. This CDR3 is built from 12 residues. In DNA, the CDR3 is TGTGCCAGCAGCAACCGACACTGTGGCTACACCTTC. It is translated as CASSNRHCGYTF.

The chain has TRBV28 and TRBJ1-1, with D uncertain. Germline CDR1 reads MDHEN; CDR2 reads SYDVKM. CDR3 length: 12 amino acids. Deletions cut 6 bases from V and 3 bases from J, with 8 bases between. In DNA form, the CDR3 reads TGTGCCAGCAGCTCCTCGGACACTGAAGCTTTCTTT. It is translated as CASSSSDTEAFF.

The genes are TRBV10-3 and TRBJ2-7; 10 bases align to TRBD2. The germline CDR1 and CDR2 sequences are ENHRY and SYGVKD. The CDR3 has 18 amino acids. V lost 3 bases, J lost 3 bases, and 14 bases stayed unmatched. For the CDR3, the DNA is TGTGCCATCAGTGATAGAACTAGCGGGGACCGAGGCCTCTACGAGCAGTACTTC. As protein: CAISDRTSGDRGLYEQYF.

This sequence joins TRBV27 and TRBJ1-6, with TRBD1 as a possible D gene (5 bases). Germline assignment: CDR1 MNHEY and CDR2 SMNVEV (reference sequence). The CDR3 totals 16 residues. The V end was cut by 2 bases, the J end by 3 bases, with 11 bases between. CDR3 sequence reads: CASSLNRPNYNSPLHF. In DNA form, the CDR3 reads TGTGCCAGCAGTTTAAACAGGCCCAACTATAATTCACCCCTCCACTTT.

The V call is TRBV5-1, the J call TRBJ2-7; TRBD1 aligns across 8 bases. CDR1 and CDR2 from the germline V gene are SGHRS and YFSETQ. The J segment lost 2 bases and the V segment lost 5 bases, leaving 6 bases of the junction unmatched. The CDR3 covers 14 residues. The CDR3: CASSQQGDAYEQYF. CDR3 nucleotides: TGCGCCAGCAGTCAACAGGGGGATGCCTACGAGCAGTACTTC.

The rearrangement uses TRBV12-5 and TRBJ2-7; the match to TRBD1 covers 9 bases. This CDR3 has 14 residues. Germline lookup yields CDR1 LGHNT and CDR2 FRNRAP. Losses at the gene ends were 6 bases for V and 4 bases for J; bases not matched to a gene: 7. The CDR3 nucleotides are TGTGCTAGTGGGCCACAGGGGGCTTCATACGAGCAGTACTTC. Translating it yields CASGPQGASYEQYF. Based on the CDR3 plus reference TRBV12-5 and TRBJ2-7, the full variable domain is DARVTQTPRHKVTEMGQEVTMRCQPILGHNTVFWYRQTMMQGLELLAYFRNRAPLDDSGMPKDRFSAEMPDATLATLKIQPSEPRDSAVYFCASGPQGASYEQYFGPGTRLTVT.

The chain has TRBV7-9 and TRBJ2-2, with a tentative D call TRBD2 (6 bases). The CDR3 totals 14 residues. With 4 bases removed from V and 1 base from J, the gap between germline ends came to 7 bases. Per the germline V gene, CDR1 is SEHNR and CDR2 is FQNEAQ (reference sequence). CDR3 in amino acids: CASSYGRNTGELFF. The CDR3 DNA reads as TGTGCCAGCAGCTACGGGAGGAACACCGGGGAGCTGTTTTTT.

The rearrangement links TRBV9 to TRBJ1-1; TRBD1 agrees at 8 bases. Germline CDR1 SGDLS, CDR2 YYNGEE. V was pared by 0 bases and J by 0 bases, with 4 bases of the junction left unmatched. The CDR3 covers 16 residues. CDR3 sequence reads: CASSVGRQGLNTEAFF. The CDR3 nucleotides read TGTGCCAGCAGCGTAGGGCGACAGGGGTTGAACACTGAAGCTTTCTTT.

The chain recombines TRBV27 with TRBJ2-7; D is unresolved. The CDR3 sequence is 13 residues long. V lost 1 base and J 2 bases, leaving 6 bases between the germline ends. Germline V gene sequence: CDR1 MNHEY, CDR2 SMNVEV (reference sequence). The CDR3 nucleotides read TGTGCCAGCAGTTTATATCCAGCCTACGAGCAGTACTTC. This translates into CASSLYPAYEQYF.

V gene TRBV14 combines with J gene TRBJ2-3; D gene ambiguous. CDR3 size: 13 residues. V was cut by 4 bases and J by 9 bases, with 14 bases left in between. Germline V gives CDR1 SGHDN, CDR2 FVKESK. The CDR3 loop is CASSRVAGGTQYF. DNA of the CDR3: TGTGCCAGCAGCCGCGTCGCCGGCGGCACGCAGTATTTT. The complete variable domain, with remaining parts taken from reference TRBV14 and TRBJ2-3, reads EAGVTQFPSHSVIEKGQTVTLRCDPISGHDNLYWYRRVMGKEIKFLLHFVKESKQDESGMPNNRFLAERTGGTYSTLKVQPAELEDSGVYFCASSRVAGGTQYFGPGTRLTVL.

The chain combines TRBV28 with TRBJ2-7; perhaps TRBD1 as D (5 bases). The CDR3 length is 15 residues. CDR1 and CDR2 from the germline V gene are MDHEN and SYDVKM. Between the trimmed V and J ends, which lost 2 bases and 0 bases, there was a span of 11 bases. In DNA form, the CDR3 reads TGTGCCAGCAGTTTAGGCAGGGAAATCTCCTACGAGCAGTACTTC. Residues: CASSLGREISYEQYF.